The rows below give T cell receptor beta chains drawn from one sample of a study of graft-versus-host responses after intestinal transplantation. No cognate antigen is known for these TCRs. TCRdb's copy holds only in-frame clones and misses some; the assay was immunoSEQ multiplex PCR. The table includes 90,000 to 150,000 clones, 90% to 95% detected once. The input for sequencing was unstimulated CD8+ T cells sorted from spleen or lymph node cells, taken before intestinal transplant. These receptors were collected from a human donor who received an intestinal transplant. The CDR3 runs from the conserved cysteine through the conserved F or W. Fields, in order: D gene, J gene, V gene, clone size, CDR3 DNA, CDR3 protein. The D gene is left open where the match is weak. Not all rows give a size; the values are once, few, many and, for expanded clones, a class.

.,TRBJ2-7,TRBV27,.,TGTGCCAGCGGGTGGACACTGAACGAGCAGTACTTC,CASGWTLNEQYF
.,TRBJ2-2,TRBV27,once,TGTGCCAGCAGTTTCGCCGGGGAGCTGTTTTTT,CASSFAGELFF
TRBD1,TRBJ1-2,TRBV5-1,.,TGCGCCAGCAGCTTTTCCTTAGAGACAGGGGTCGTTTATGGCTACACCTTC,CASSFSLETGVVYGYTF
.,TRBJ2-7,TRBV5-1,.,TGCGCCAGCAGCTTCGGCGCAGCCTACGAGCAGTACTTC,CASSFGAAYEQYF
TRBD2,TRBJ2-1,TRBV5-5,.,TGTGCCAGCAGCTTGTATGCTAGCGGGGTCCTTGTAGGGCAGTTCTTC,CASSLYASGVLVGQFF
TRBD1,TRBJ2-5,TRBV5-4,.,TGTGCCAGCAGCGCTATTGGGAGAGGGACAGGCGGAGAGACCCAGTACTTC,CASSAIGRGTGGETQYF
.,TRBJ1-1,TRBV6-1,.,TGTGCCTCCCAGGGCCTTAACACTGAAGCTTTCTTT,CASQGLNTEAFF
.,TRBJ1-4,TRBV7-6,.,TGTGCCAGCAGCCTCCTGGCGAACAGGCGGCCCCAGGTTGAAAAACTGTTTTTT,CASSLLANRRPQVEKLFF
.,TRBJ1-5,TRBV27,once,TGTGCCAGCAGTTTAAGTCCCGGTTATCAGCCCCAGCATTTT,CASSLSPGYQPQHF
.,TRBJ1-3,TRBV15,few,TGTGCCACCAGCAGCGAACAGGATAGCTCTGGAAACACCATATATTTT,CATSSEQDSSGNTIYF
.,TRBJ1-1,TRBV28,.,TGTGCCACCCTAGACATGAACACTGAAGCTTTCTTT,CATLDMNTEAFF
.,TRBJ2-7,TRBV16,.,TGTGCCAGCAGCCAATCCCACGAGCAGTACTTC,CASSQSHEQYF
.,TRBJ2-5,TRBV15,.,TGTGCCACCAGCAGAGATACCGGGGAAGAGACCCAGTACTTC,CATSRDTGEETQYF
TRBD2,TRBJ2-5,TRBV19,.,TGTGCCAGTAGTATAGATCCCGGGGGGGCCCAGTACTTC,CASSIDPGGAQYF
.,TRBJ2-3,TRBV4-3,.,TGCGCCAGCAGCCAAGAAGCTGGCCTCCCATCGGGGGATACGCAGTATTTT,CASSQEAGLPSGDTQYF
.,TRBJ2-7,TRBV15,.,TGTGCCACCAGCCCCCTTCTTAGCAGCCCGCTCTCCTACGAGCAGTACTTC,CATSPLLSSPLSYEQYF
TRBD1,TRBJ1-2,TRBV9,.,TGTGCCAGCAGCCAGACAGGGGATGGCTACACCTTC,CASSQTGDGYTF
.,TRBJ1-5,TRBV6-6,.,TGTGCCAGCAGCCACAGACTCGAGCAGCCCCAGCATTTT,CASSHRLEQPQHF
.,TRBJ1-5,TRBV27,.,TGTGCCAGCAGTTTATGGGGAGATAGCAATCAGCCCCAGCATTTT,CASSLWGDSNQPQHF
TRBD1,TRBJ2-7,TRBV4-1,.,TGCGCCAGCAGCCCGCTGGACAGGGGGGCCTACGAGCAGTACTTC,CASSPLDRGAYEQYF
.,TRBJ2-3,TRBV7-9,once,TGTGCCAGCAGCCGGCCATACGGGAACACAGATACGCAGTATTTT,CASSRPYGNTDTQYF
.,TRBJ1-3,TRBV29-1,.,TGCAGCGTTGAGGGCGGATCCTCTGGAAACACCATATATTTT,CSVEGGSSGNTIYF
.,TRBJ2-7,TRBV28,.,TGTGCCAGCAGTTCATTCGGGGGACAAACCTACGAGCAGTACTTC,CASSSFGGQTYEQYF
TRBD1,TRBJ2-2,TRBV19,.,TGTGCCAGTAGTATAGCCCCGACAGGGGCAAGGGAGCTGTTTTTT,CASSIAPTGARELFF
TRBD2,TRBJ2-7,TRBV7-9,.,TGTGCCAGCAGCGATCCGGGACTAGTCAGCTCCTACGAGCAGTACTTC,CASSDPGLVSSYEQYF
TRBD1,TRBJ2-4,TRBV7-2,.,TGTGCCAGCAGCGGCTGGGACAGCTTAGCCAAAAACATTCAGTACTTC,CASSGWDSLAKNIQYF
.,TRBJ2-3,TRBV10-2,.,TGCGCCAGCAGTGAGTCGAGCGTAAATTGCAGGGGCACAGATACGCAGTATTTT,CASSESSVNCRGTDTQYF
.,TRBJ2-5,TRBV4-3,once,TGCGCCAGCAGCCAAGATTCATGGGTTGGAGAGACCCAGTACTTC,CASSQDSWVGETQYF
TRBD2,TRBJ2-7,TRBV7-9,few,TGTGCCAGCAGCTTAGGAATAGCGGGGACTAACTCCTACGAGCAGTACTTC,CASSLGIAGTNSYEQYF
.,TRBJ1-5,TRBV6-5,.,TGTGCCAGCAGTTATCTTGGGGCGGGCAATCAGCCCCAGCATTTT,CASSYLGAGNQPQHF
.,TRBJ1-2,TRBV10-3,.,TGTGCCATCAGTGAGTCGTGGGGGCAGGGGGGCTACACCTTC,CAISESWGQGGYTF
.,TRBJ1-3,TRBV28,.,TGTGCCAGCAGTTTGGGGTCAAACGCTGGAAACACCATATATTTT,CASSLGSNAGNTIYF
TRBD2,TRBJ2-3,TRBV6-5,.,TGTGCCAGCAGTTCCCTGGCGGGAGGAGATACGCAGTATTTT,CASSSLAGGDTQYF
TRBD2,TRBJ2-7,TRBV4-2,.,TGTGCCAGCAGCCAAGCCTTGGGGGAGGGCCCCGAGCAGTACTTC,CASSQALGEGPEQYF
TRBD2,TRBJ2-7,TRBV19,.,TGTGCCAGTAGTATACTAGCGGGGCCCTACGAGCAGTACTTC,CASSILAGPYEQYF
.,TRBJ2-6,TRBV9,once,TGTGCCAGCAGCTACACATCTGGGGCCAACGTCCTGACTTTC,CASSYTSGANVLTF
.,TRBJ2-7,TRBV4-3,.,TGCGCCAGCAGCCAAGATCGGACAGCCCCCTACGAGCAGTACTTC,CASSQDRTAPYEQYF
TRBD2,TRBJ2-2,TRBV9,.,TGTGCCAGCAGCGCGACTAGCGGGAGTATCACCGGGGAGCTGTTTTTT,CASSATSGSITGELFF
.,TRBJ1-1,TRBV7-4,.,TGTGCCAGCAGCTTAGATAAATACAGGGACACTGAAGCTTTCTTT,CASSLDKYRDTEAFF
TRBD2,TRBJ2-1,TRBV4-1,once,TGCGCCAGCAGCCAAGATCCGCCTTTAGCGGGAGGGGTCTACAATGAGCAGTTCTTC,CASSQDPPLAGGVYNEQFF
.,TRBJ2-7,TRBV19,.,TGTGCCAGTAATTATGCCAAGGGGGCCTACGAGCAGTACTTC,CASNYAKGAYEQYF
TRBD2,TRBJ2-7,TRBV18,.,TGTGCCAGCAGGGCACTAGCGGGAAGCTCCTACGAGCAGTACTTC,CASRALAGSSYEQYF